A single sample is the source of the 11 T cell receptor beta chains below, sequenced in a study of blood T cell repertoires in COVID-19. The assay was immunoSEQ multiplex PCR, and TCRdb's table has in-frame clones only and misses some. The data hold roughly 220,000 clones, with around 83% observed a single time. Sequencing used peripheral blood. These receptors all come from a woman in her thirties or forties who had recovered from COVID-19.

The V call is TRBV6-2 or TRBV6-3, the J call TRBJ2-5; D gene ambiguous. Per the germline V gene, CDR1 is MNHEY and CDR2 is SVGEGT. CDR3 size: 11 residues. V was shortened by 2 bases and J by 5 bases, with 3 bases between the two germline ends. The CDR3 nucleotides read TGTGCCAGCAGTTACGCGGAGACCCAGTACTTC. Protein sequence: CASSYAETQYF.

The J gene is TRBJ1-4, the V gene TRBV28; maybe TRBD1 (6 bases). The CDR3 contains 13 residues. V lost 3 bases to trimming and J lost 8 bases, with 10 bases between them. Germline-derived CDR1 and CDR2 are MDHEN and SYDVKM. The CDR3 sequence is CASSLGGAEKLFF. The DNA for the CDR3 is TGTGCCAGCAGTTTGGGGGGGGCCGAAAAACTGTTTTTT.

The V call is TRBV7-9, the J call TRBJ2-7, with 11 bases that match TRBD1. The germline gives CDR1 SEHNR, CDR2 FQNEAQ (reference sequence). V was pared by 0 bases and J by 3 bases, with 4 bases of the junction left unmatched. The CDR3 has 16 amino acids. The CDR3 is CASSLATGQGVYEQYF. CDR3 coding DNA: TGTGCCAGCAGCTTAGCTACGGGACAGGGGGTCTACGAGCAGTACTTC.

Here the CDR3 reads CASSKQNRQGLSGANVLTF. CDR3 nucleotides: TGTGCCAGCAGCAAACAGAACCGACAGGGACTCTCTGGGGCCAACGTCCTGACTTTC. The chain couples TRBV21-1 to TRBJ2-6; the table names TRBD1, a call not compared with the DNA. TRBV21-1 is noted as a pseudogene. This CDR3 contains 19 residues.

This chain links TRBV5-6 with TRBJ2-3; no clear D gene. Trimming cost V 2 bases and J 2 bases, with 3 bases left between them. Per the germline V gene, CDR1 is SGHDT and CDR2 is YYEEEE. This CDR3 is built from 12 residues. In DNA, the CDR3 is TGTGCCAGCAGCTTCTCCACAGATACGCAGTATTTT. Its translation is CASSFSTDTQYF.

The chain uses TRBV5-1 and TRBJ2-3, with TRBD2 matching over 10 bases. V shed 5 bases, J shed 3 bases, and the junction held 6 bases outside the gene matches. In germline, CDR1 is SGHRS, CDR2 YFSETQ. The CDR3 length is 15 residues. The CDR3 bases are TGCGCCAGCAGGTCTAGCGGGGGCGTAACAGATACGCAGTATTTT. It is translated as CASRSSGGVTDTQYF.

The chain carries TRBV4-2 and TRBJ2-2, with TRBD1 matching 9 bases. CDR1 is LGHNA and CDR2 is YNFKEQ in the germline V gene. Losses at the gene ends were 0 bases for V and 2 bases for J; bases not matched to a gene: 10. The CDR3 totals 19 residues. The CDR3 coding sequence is TGTGCCAGCAGCCAAGAGGGGGTTGGGACAGGGACAAACACCGGGGAGCTGTTTTTT. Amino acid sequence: CASSQEGVGTGTNTGELFF.

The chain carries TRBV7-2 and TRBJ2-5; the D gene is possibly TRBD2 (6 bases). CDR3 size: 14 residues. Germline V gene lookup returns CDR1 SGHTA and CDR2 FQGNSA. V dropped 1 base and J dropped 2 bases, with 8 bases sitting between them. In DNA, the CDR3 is TGTGCCAGCAGCTTAGATGCGGGACAAGAGACCCAGTACTTC. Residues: CASSLDAGQETQYF.

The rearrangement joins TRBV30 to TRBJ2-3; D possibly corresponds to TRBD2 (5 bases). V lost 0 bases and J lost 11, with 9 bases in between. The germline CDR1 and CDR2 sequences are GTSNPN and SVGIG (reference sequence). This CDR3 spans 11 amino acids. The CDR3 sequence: CAWSVSGVQYF. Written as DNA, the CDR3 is TGTGCCTGGAGTGTATCCGGGGTGCAGTATTTT. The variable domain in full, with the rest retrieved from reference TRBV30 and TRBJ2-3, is SQTIHQWPATLVQPVGSPLSLECTVEGTSNPNLYWYRQAAGRGLQLLFYSVGIGQISSEVPQNLSASRPQDRQFILSSKKLLLSDSGFYLCAWSVSGVQYFGPGTRLTVL.

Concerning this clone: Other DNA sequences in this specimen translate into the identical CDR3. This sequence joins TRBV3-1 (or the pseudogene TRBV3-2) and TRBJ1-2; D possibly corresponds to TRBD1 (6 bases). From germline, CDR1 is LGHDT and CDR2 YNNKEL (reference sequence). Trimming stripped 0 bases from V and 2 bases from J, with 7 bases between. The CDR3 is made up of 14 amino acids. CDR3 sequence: CASSQDTGNYGYTF. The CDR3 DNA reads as TGTGCCAGCAGCCAAGATACAGGGAACTATGGCTACACCTTC.

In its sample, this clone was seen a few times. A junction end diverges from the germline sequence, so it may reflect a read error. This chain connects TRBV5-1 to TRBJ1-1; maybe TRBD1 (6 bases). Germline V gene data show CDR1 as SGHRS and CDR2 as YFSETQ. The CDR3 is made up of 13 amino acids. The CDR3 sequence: CASSSGVHTGAFF. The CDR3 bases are TGCGCCAGCAGCTCAGGGGTCCATACTGGAGCTTTCTTT.